The 24 T cell receptor beta chains given below trace back to one sample, sequenced in a study of T cells expressing NK-cell markers. For each CDR3 protein, TCRdb gives one entry from its re-call of the 5' RACE reads, without DNA. This sample's table reports about 540,000 distinct CDR3 sequences. Sequenced: blood T cells: a sorted CD56 or NKG2C T cell subset, CD4+ or CD8+ T cells, or bulk PBMC T cells (not recorded which). Source of these receptors: a man aged 18 to 35 in good health.

The chain links TRBV12-3 or TRBV12-4 to TRBJ1-2; the TCRdb D gene call, TRBD1, has no DNA to confirm it. The CDR3 loop spans 14 amino acids. CDR3 amino acids: CASNKGAASYGYTF.

V is TRBV20-1 and J is TRBJ2-6. Germline V gene sequence: CDR1 DFQATT, CDR2 SNEGSKA (reference sequence). The CDR3 has 17 residues. CDR3 amino acids: CSARDLDGRSGANVLTF.

The chain is built from TRBV5-5 and TRBJ2-1; as DNA is missing, the TRBD2 call by TCRdb cannot be tested. The length of the CDR3 is 15 residues. CDR1 is SGHKS and CDR2 is YYEKEE in the germline V gene (reference sequence). The CDR3 loop reads CASSTGTSSYNEQFF.

V is TRBV9 and J is TRBJ2-7; TCRdb calls TRBD1, which cannot be checked without DNA. This CDR3 spans 15 amino acids. Germline CDR1 SGDLS, CDR2 YYNGEE. This CDR3 is CASSQGGADSYEQYF.

This chain joins TRBV5-1 and TRBJ1-1. The CDR3 totals 15 residues. Germline CDR1 and CDR2: SGHRS and YFSETQ. Here the CDR3 reads CASSLSYRINTEAFF.

CDR3 protein: CASSVEDRVIGELFF. The chain links TRBV9 to TRBJ2-2; the D gene TCRdb calls, TRBD1, cannot be checked with no DNA. Germline CDR1 and CDR2: SGDLS and YYNGEE. The CDR3 runs 15 residues.

The V gene is TRBV20-1, the J gene TRBJ1-5; the D gene TCRdb calls, TRBD1, cannot be checked with no DNA. There are 16 residues in the CDR3. The germline gives CDR1 DFQATT, CDR2 SNEGSKA (reference sequence). The CDR3 sequence: CSAKTPGQASNQPQHF.

The chain uses TRBV6-5 and TRBJ1-1; TCRdb proposes TRBD1, but this gene call is untestable without DNA. This CDR3 contains 15 residues. Germline V gives CDR1 MNHEY, CDR2 SVGAGI. CDR3 sequence reads: CASSWLLGGNTEAFF.

The rearrangement links TRBV12-3 or TRBV12-4 to TRBJ2-1; absent DNA, TCRdb's TRBD2 call cannot be checked. This CDR3 has 17 amino acids. This CDR3 reads CASSLDLAEGAYNEQFF.

This chain links TRBV29-1 with TRBJ2-2. The CDR3 length is 15 residues. Germline-derived CDR1 and CDR2 are SQVTM and ANQGSEA. The CDR3 spells CSVEDESSMAGELFF.

The rearrangement joins TRBV6-1 to TRBJ2-5; as DNA is missing, the TRBD1 call by TCRdb cannot be tested. The CDR3 extends over 15 amino acids. CDR1 and CDR2 from the germline V gene are MNHNS and SASEGT. CDR3 in amino acids: CASSEGAGAQETQYF.

V gene TRBV3-1 combines with J gene TRBJ2-7; TCRdb's assignment of TRBD1 cannot be checked, as there is no DNA. From germline, CDR1 is LGHDT and CDR2 YNNKEL (reference sequence). This CDR3 spans 14 amino acids. The CDR3 spells CASSQAGTDYEQYF.

The chain combines TRBV27 with TRBJ2-7; the TCRdb call, TRBD2, lacks DNA for checking. The CDR3 covers 16 residues. Germline CDR1 reads MNHEY; CDR2 reads SMNVEV (reference sequence). The CDR3 protein is CASSSLLYGEAYEQYF.

This chain links TRBV7-9 with TRBJ2-2; TCRdb calls TRBD2, which cannot be checked without DNA. The CDR3 spans 17 residues. Germline CDR1 is SEHNR and CDR2 is FQNEAQ (reference sequence). The CDR3 region is CASSDLGWGTSTGELFF.

The genes are TRBV3-1 and TRBJ2-5; TCRdb's assignment of TRBD2 cannot be checked, as there is no DNA. This CDR3 comprises 18 residues. Germline assignment: CDR1 LGHDT and CDR2 YNNKEL (reference sequence). The CDR3 sequence: CASSQDIASGKYQETQYF.

The chain employs TRBV6-5 and TRBJ2-1; there is no DNA to check the TCRdb D call of TRBD1. From germline, CDR1 is MNHEY and CDR2 SVGAGI. There are 18 residues in the CDR3. CDR3 amino acids: CASSSLNSNRVTYNEQFF.

The chain is built from TRBV21-1 and TRBJ2-7; TCRdb returns TRBD2, unconfirmable since there is no DNA. TRBV21-1 is a listed pseudogene. The CDR3 loop spans 17 amino acids. CDR3 in amino acids: CASSKAGSGGSSYEQYF.

The chain combines TRBV20-1 with TRBJ2-1. The germline V gene has CDR1 DFQATT and CDR2 SNEGSKA (reference sequence). The CDR3 consists of 14 residues. The CDR3 here is CSARDFGHYNEQFF.

V gene TRBV27 combines with J gene TRBJ1-3. The CDR3 is 15 amino acids. In germline, CDR1 is MNHEY, CDR2 SMNVEV (reference sequence). The CDR3 here is CASSLAGKWGNTIYF.

This chain links TRBV5-4 with TRBJ2-7; the D call of TRBD2 rests on TCRdb alone, since no DNA is present to check it. This CDR3 contains 15 residues. Germline assignment: CDR1 SGHNT and CDR2 YYREEE (reference sequence). CDR3 sequence reads: CASSLGAAPSYEQYF.

This chain connects TRBV7-8 to TRBJ1-6; TCRdb selects TRBD1, and the lack of DNA leaves this call unchecked. The CDR3 length is 14 residues. Germline assignment: CDR1 SGHVS and CDR2 FQNEAQ. CDR3: CASSRDRGLSPLHF. Full variable domain (outside the CDR3, taken from reference TRBV7-8 and TRBJ1-6): GAGVSQSPRYKVAKRGQDVALRCDPISGHVSLFWYQQALGQGPEFLTYFQNEAQLDKSGLPSDRFFAERPEGSVSTLKIQRTQQEDSAVYLCASSRDRGLSPLHFGNGTRLTVT.

The CDR3 loop is CASSFALRAGNTIYF. The chain carries TRBV7-9 and TRBJ1-3. Germline V lookup: CDR1 SEHNR, CDR2 FQNEAQ (reference sequence). The CDR3 contains 15 residues.

The chain is built from TRBV7-2 and TRBJ1-3. The germline V gene has CDR1 SGHTA and CDR2 FQGNSA. This CDR3 comprises 15 residues. The CDR3 loop reads CASSLGILSGNTIYF.

The chain couples TRBV11-2 to TRBJ2-3. Germline V gene sequence: CDR1 SGHAT, CDR2 FQNNGV. This CDR3 is built from 16 residues. The CDR3 loop is CASSFVQTTYTDTQYF.